This TCR beta chain is drawn from a study of T cells in localized non-small cell lung cancer. This clone was seen once. Its matching antigen is unknown. Trimming took 4 bases from V and 2 from J, leaving 10 bases between them. The CDR3 sequence is 14 residues long. From germline, CDR1 is SGHRS and CDR2 YFSETQ. Study findings and constraints: Appearing in adjacent lung were a median about 60 of the top 100 tumor clones. Analysis by sequencing included only one tumor region, so heterogeneity remains possible. T cell clonality was highest in uninvolved adjacent lung, above tumor.

Clones were read by immunoSEQ multiplex PCR, and TCRdb kept only the in-frame ones, dropping some. The sample has several thousand clones, 23% seen once. This clonotype was obtained from a man between 40 and 70 years old with stage III squamous cell lung carcinoma. The material was lung tumor tissue, obtained before any cancer treatment. The V gene is TRBV5-1, the J gene TRBJ1-3; D is uncertain. CDR3 loop: CASSQGSTGNTIYF. Here the CDR3 DNA reads TGCGCCAGCAGCCAAGGGAGTACTGGAAACACCATATATTTT.